This T cell receptor (beta chain) is from a study of identical twins. TCRdb analysed the 5' RACE reads with MiXCR anew, one entry per CDR3 protein. The sample lists 450,000 to 650,000 distinct CDR3 sequences, over 8.5% occurring once. This clonotype has just a few counts. Trimming cost V 6 bases and J 1 base; bases outside gene matches: 7. This CDR3 is built from 18 residues. Germline lookup yields CDR1 SGHAT and CDR2 FQDESV (reference sequence). These data were also filed under a second study, of yellow fever vaccine responses in identical twins.

The sequence was collected from a woman between 18 and 30 years old in good health. Material: PBMCs. The chain is built from TRBV11-1 and TRBJ2-4; 15 positions match TRBD2. The CDR3 spells CASRPGLAGGRAKNIQYF. The CDR3 bases are TGTGCCAGCAGACCGGGACTAGCGGGGGGCCGGGCCAAAAACATTCAGTACTTC.